The entry below gives a single T cell receptor beta chain sequence along with its context. CDR3 length: 14 amino acids. The V segment lost 6 bases and the J segment 0 bases; nucleotides outside the gene matches: 5. Germline CDR1 is SGHVS and CDR2 is FQNEAQ. Study members were between roughly 18 and 100 years old and lived in 25 or so US regions. These data belong to a study of blood T cell repertoires in COVID-19. Turning to the study itself: The analysed material was cDNA or gDNA that came from T cells, B-cell-depleted T cells, or PBMCs.

As handled by the study authors: Nucleated cell number was recorded as an estimate derived from reference gene primer amplification. Profiled with immunoSEQ multiplex PCR; TCRdb holds only in-frame clones, not every one. The V and J calls and clone size come from that table; D and trimming were worked out from the DNA. The sample lists approximately 260,000 clones; about 93% were seen once. This chain links TRBV7-8 with TRBJ2-7; 7 bases line up with TRBD1. This receptor was identified in a woman aged 18-30 years who had recovered from COVID-19. The sample was PBMCs or T cells enriched from blood (not recorded which). Here the CDR3 DNA reads TGTGCCAGCAGTAAACAGGGGAGCTCCTACGAGCAGTACTTC. As protein: CASSKQGSSYEQYF.